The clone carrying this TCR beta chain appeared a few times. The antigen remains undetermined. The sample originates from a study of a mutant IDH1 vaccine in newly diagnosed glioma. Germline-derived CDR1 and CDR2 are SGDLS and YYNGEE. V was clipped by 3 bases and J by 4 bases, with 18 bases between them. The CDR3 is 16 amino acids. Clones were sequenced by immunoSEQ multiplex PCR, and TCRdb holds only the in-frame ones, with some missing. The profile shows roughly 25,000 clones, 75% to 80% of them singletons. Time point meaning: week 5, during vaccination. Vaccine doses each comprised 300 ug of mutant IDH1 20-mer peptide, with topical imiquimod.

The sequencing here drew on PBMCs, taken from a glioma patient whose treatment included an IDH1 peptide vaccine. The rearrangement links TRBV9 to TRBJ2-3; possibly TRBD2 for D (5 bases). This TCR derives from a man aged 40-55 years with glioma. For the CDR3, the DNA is TGTGCCAGCAGCGACCCCTCGGTGCTAGCCCCAGATACGCAGTATTTT. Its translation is CASSDPSVLAPDTQYF.